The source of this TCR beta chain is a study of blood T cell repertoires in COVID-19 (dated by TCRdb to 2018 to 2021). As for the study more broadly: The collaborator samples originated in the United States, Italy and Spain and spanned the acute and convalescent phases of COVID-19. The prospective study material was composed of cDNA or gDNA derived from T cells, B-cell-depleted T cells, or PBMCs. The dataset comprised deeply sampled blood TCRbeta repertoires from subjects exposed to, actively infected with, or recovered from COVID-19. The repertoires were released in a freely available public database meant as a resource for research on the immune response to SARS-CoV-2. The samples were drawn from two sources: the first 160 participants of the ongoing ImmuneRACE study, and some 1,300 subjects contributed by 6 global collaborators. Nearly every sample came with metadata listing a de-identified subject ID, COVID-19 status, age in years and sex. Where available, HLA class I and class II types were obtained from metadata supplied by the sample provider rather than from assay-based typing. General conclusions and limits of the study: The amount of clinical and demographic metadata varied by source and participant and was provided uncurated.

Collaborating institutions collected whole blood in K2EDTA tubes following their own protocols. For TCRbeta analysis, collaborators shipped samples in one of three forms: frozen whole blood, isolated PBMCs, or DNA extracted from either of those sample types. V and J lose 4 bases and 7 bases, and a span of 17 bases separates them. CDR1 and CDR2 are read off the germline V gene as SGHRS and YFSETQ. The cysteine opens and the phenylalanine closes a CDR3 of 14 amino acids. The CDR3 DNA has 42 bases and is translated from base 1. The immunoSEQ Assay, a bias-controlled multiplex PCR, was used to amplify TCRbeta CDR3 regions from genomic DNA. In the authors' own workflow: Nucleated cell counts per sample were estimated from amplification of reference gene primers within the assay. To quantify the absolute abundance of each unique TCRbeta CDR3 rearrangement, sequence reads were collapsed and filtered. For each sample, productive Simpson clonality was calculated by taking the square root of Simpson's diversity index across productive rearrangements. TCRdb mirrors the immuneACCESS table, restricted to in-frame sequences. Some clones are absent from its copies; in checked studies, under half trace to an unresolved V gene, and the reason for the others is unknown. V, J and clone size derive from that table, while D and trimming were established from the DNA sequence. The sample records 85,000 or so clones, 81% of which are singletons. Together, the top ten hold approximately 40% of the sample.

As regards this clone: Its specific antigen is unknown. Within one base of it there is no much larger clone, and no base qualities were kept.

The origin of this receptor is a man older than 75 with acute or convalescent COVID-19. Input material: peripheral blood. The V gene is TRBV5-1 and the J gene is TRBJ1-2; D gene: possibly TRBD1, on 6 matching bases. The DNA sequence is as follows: TGCGCCAGCAGCCCTCATCGACAGGCCTTTGGCTACACCTTC. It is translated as CASSPHRQAFGYTF.